The rows below give T cell receptor beta chains drawn from one sample of a study of T-cell memory formation after mild COVID-19. Using its own MiXCR run on the 5' RACE reads, TCRdb lists one record per CDR3 protein. The sample contains 250,000 to 400,000 distinct CDR3 sequences, roughly an eighth of which appear only once. The specimen was PBMCs or a T cell subset sorted from them (not recorded which). These receptors came from a man younger than 35 who had mild COVID-19 (a few samples of this study predate the infection). Cell type and time point are not known. The CDR3 runs from the conserved cysteine through the conserved F or W. The D gene is left open where the match is weak. Not every row has a clone size; where given, it reads once, few, many or a size class.

>NA|NA|TRBJ2-1|16|TRBV4-3
CASSQVGTTNYNEQFF
TGCGCCAGCAGCCAAGTAGGGACCACCAACTACAATGAGCAGTTCTTC
>few|NA|TRBJ1-5|13|TRBV6-2/TRBV6-3
CASSWESNQPQHF
TGTGCCAGCAGTTGGGAAAGCAATCAGCCCCAGCATTTT
>NA|TRBD1|TRBJ1-1|14|TRBV7-2
CASSIRTGSTEAFF
TGTGCCAGCAGTATAAGGACAGGGAGCACTGAAGCTTTCTTT
>few|TRBD1|TRBJ1-2|14|TRBV10-3
CAITDGGQGHGYTF
TGTGCCATCACCGACGGGGGACAGGGCCATGGCTACACCTTC
>few|TRBD1|TRBJ1-6|13|TRBV7-3
CASSRGTGFTLHF
TGTGCCAGCAGCAGAGGGACAGGGTTCACCCTCCACTTT
>NA|TRBD2|TRBJ2-1|15|TRBV7-8
CASSPPGLAGDEQFF
TGTGCCAGCAGCCCCCCGGGACTAGCGGGGGATGAGCAGTTCTTC
>NA|NA|TRBJ2-7|12|TRBV5-6
CASSFSGYEQYF
TGTGCCAGCAGCTTCTCCGGGTACGAGCAGTACTTC
>NA|NA|TRBJ2-6|13|TRBV7-9
CASGSPGANVLTF
TGTGCCAGCGGATCGCCAGGGGCCAACGTCCTGACTTTC
>few|TRBD1|TRBJ2-3|14|TRBV11-2
CASSHGTDTDTQYF
TGTGCCAGCAGCCACGGGACAGACACAGATACGCAGTATTTT
>NA|NA|TRBJ2-2|12|TRBV12-3/TRBV12-4
CASTIRAGELFF
TGTGCCAGCACCATTCGGGCCGGGGAGCTGTTTTTT
>many|NA|TRBJ2-1|15|TRBV4-1
CASSHKFGGPNEQFF
TGCGCCAGCAGCCACAAGTTCGGGGGGCCGAATGAGCAGTTCTTC
>few|TRBD1|TRBJ2-5|14|TRBV5-1
CASSLGQGSETQYF
TGCGCCAGCAGCTTGGGACAGGGAAGCGAGACCCAGTACTTC
>NA|TRBD1|TRBJ2-1|15|TRBV6-5
CASNPGTGSDGEQFF
TGTGCCAGCAACCCCGGGACAGGGTCCGATGGTGAGCAGTTCTTC
>many|TRBD2|TRBJ2-3|15|TRBV7-2
CASSLVAGGGDTQYF
TGTGCCAGCAGCTTAGTTGCCGGGGGGGGAGATACGCAGTATTTT
>few|TRBD1|TRBJ1-5|14|TRBV7-2
CASSMDRGNQPQHF
TGTGCCAGCAGTATGGACAGGGGCAATCAGCCCCAGCATTTT
>few|NA|TRBJ1-5|13|TRBV20-1
CSGAGTGNQPQHF
TGCAGCGGGGCAGGGACGGGCAATCAGCCCCAGCATTTT
>many|NA|TRBJ2-7|13|TRBV7-9
CASSLGAEDEQYF
TGTGCCAGCAGCTTGGGTGCTGAGGACGAGCAGTACTTC
>NA|NA|TRBJ2-6|13|TRBV2
CAIRRESTGVLTF
TGTGCCATTAGAAGGGAGTCGACCGGCGTCCTGACTTTC
>NA|TRBD1|TRBJ2-3|16|TRBV6-6
CASSYPRDRGRLTQYF
TGTGCCAGCAGTTACCCCCGGGACAGGGGGCGTCTTACGCAGTATTTT
>NA|NA|TRBJ2-3|14|TRBV7-3
CASSHGRSTDTQYF
TGTGCCAGCAGCCACGGACGGAGCACAGATACGCAGTATTTT
>few|NA|TRBJ1-1|13|TRBV12-3/TRBV12-4
CASSPSGLTEAFF
TGTGCCAGCAGCCCCAGCGGGCTGACTGAAGCTTTCTTT
>few|NA|TRBJ1-5|15|TRBV7-9
CASSGPGGVNQPQHF
TGTGCCAGCAGCGGCCCGGGGGGGGTTAATCAGCCCCAGCATTTT
>NA|NA|TRBJ1-1|13|TRBV20-1
CSARVDMNTEAFF
TGCAGTGCTCGGGTCGACATGAACACTGAAGCTTTCTTT
>few|NA|TRBJ1-1|17|TRBV5-1
CASSPGGGAWSNTEAFF
TGCGCCAGCAGCCCCGGGGGGGGCGCTTGGTCGAACACTGAAGCTTTCTTT
>NA|NA|TRBJ2-5|12|TRBV3-1
CASSHHGETQYF
TGTGCCAGCAGCCACCATGGGGAGACCCAGTACTTC
>few|NA|TRBJ2-1|14|TRBV20-1
CSAHEGPSSVEQFF
TGCAGTGCCCATGAGGGTCCTTCATCCGTTGAGCAGTTCTTC
>few|TRBD1|TRBJ2-5|11|TRBV7-9
CASSEQGPPSF
TGTGCCAGCAGCGAACAGGGGCCCCCGTCGTTC
>many|NA|TRBJ2-5|16|TRBV5-6
CASSFWGPNFQETQYF
TGTGCCAGCAGCTTTTGGGGGCCGAACTTCCAAGAGACCCAGTACTTC
>few|NA|TRBJ2-3|14|TRBV28
CASSLPGIPDTQYF
TGTGCCAGCAGTTTACCAGGGATACCAGATACGCAGTATTTT
>few|NA|TRBJ2-1|14|TRBV11-2
CASREGALYNEQFF
TGTGCCAGCAGGGAGGGGGCCTTGTACAATGAGCAGTTCTTC
>few|TRBD2|TRBJ2-7|13|TRBV20-1
CSAGLADPYEQYF
TGCAGTGCTGGACTAGCGGACCCCTACGAGCAGTACTTC
>few|NA|TRBJ2-3|17|TRBV5-4
CASRLWGGRGATDTQYF
TGTGCCAGCAGGTTGTGGGGTGGTCGGGGTGCCACAGATACGCAGTATTTT
>few|TRBD1|TRBJ2-4|15|TRBV7-2
CASSLVGTGRNIQYF
TGTGCCAGCAGCTTAGTCGGGACAGGGCGGAACATTCAGTACTTC
>NA|NA|TRBJ1-1|14|TRBV6-5
CASSYSPGSTEAFF
TGTGCCAGCAGTTACTCGCCAGGGTCCACTGAAGCTTTCTTT
>many|NA|TRBJ1-1|13|TRBV19
CASSYAGGTEAFF
TGTGCCAGTAGTTACGCAGGAGGCACTGAAGCTTTCTTT
>few|NA|TRBJ1-2|13|TRBV4-3
CASSQVQNYGYTF
TGCGCCAGCAGCCAGGTCCAAAACTATGGCTACACCTTC
>once|NA|TRBJ2-2|17|TRBV3-1
CASSQQMVGGWTGELFF
TGTGCCAGCAGCCAACAAATGGTGGGGGGTTGGACCGGGGAGCTGTTTTTT
>few|NA|TRBJ1-6|16|TRBV9
CASSVGGNAYNSPLHF
TGTGCCAGCAGCGTAGGAGGCAACGCCTATAATTCACCCCTCCACTTT
>once|NA|TRBJ2-2|17|TRBV15
CATSRDSASANTGELFF
TGTGCCACCAGCAGAGATTCGGCTAGCGCAAACACCGGGGAGCTGTTTTTT
>few|NA|TRBJ2-1|15|TRBV11-2
CASSPRGIGLNEQFF
TGTGCCAGCAGCCCAAGGGGTATCGGACTTAATGAGCAGTTCTTC
>many|NA|TRBJ2-2|16|TRBV12-3/TRBV12-4
CASSFNPPPNVGELFF
TGTGCCAGCAGTTTCAATCCCCCCCCCAATGTCGGGGAGCTGTTTTTT
>NA|TRBD1|TRBJ1-2|13|TRBV30
CAWSGQANYGYTF
TGTGCCTGGTCGGGACAGGCAAACTATGGCTACACCTTC
>NA|TRBD2|TRBJ2-1|16|TRBV7-6
CASSWRTSGIYNEQFF
TGTGCCAGCAGCTGGCGGACTAGCGGGATCTACAATGAGCAGTTCTTC
>few|NA|TRBJ1-2|13|TRBV20-1
CSAKNSLNYGYTF
TGCAGTGCTAAAAACAGTCTTAACTATGGCTACACCTTC
>NA|NA|TRBJ1-5|15|TRBV6-4
CASSEDGGGNQPQHF
TGTGCCAGCAGTGAAGACGGCGGCGGCAATCAGCCCCAGCATTTT
>NA|TRBD1|TRBJ2-6|15|TRBV7-3
CASSKQGAGANVLTF
TGTGCCAGCAGCAAACAGGGGGCTGGGGCCAACGTCCTGACTTTC
>NA|NA|TRBJ2-1|15|TRBV28
CASSLYASSYNEQFF
TGTGCCAGCAGTTTATACGCTAGCTCCTACAATGAGCAGTTCTTC
>NA|NA|TRBJ2-5|15|TRBV2
CASSATGHKGETQYF
TGTGCCAGCAGCGCAACCGGGCACAAAGGGGAGACCCAGTACTTC
>NA|NA|TRBJ2-7|14|TRBV20-1
CSAFRESGSYEQYF
TGCAGTGCTTTTAGGGAATCGGGTAGCTACGAGCAGTACTTC
>many|NA|TRBJ1-6|13|TRBV12-3/TRBV12-4
CASSSGRTLLLHF
TGTGCCAGCAGTTCAGGGAGGACCCTTTTACTCCACTTT
>NA|TRBD1|TRBJ2-2|15|TRBV3-1
CASSQGQAGTGELFF
TGTGCCAGCAGCCAGGGACAGGCTGGCACCGGGGAGCTGTTTTTT
>NA|NA|TRBJ1-2|13|TRBV7-9
CASSLERIYGYTF
TGTGCCAGCAGCTTAGAAAGGATCTATGGCTACACCTTC
>few|TRBD1|TRBJ2-7|14|TRBV4-1
CASSQEDRAYEQYF
TGCGCCAGCAGCCAAGAGGACAGGGCCTACGAGCAGTACTTC
>many|NA|TRBJ1-2|16|TRBV5-6
CASSFTPSGDEYGYTF
TGTGCCAGCAGCTTTACCCCGTCCGGGGATGAATATGGCTACACCTTC
>NA|NA|TRBJ2-7|15|TRBV9
CASSGGGAGRNEQYF
TGTGCCAGCAGCGGGGGTGGGGCAGGGAGGAACGAGCAGTACTTC